This T cell receptor (beta chain) was recorded in a study of T cells expressing NK-cell markers. Study-level background: Serological testing identified seven of the eight sequenced donors as HCMV-seropositive and one as seronegative.

Points on this clonotype: Antigen: not known.

TCRdb reanalyzed the 5' RACE reads, giving one entry per CDR3 protein sequence and no DNA. This table lists hundreds of thousands of distinct CDR3 sequences. Study-level points and caveats: The same clonotypes also predominated in the CD3+CD56-NKG2C+ fraction of a few donors.

The CDR3 length is 12 residues. CDR1 SGHRS and CDR2 YFSETQ come from the germline V gene. The receptor comes from a woman aged 18-69 years in good health. The J gene is TRBJ2-1, the V gene TRBV5-1. Sequencing was performed on blood T cells: a sorted CD56 or NKG2C T cell subset, CD4+ or CD8+ T cells, or bulk PBMC T cells (not recorded which). This CDR3 is CASSLLSQEQFF.